This T cell receptor beta chain comes out of a study of T cells in Graves' hyperthyroidism and ophthalmopathy. Study context: Specimen type is peripheral blood, collected at initial diagnosis prior to any treatment.

This clonotype has ten or more counts. The germline CDR1 and CDR2 sequences are MNHNS and SASEGT. This CDR3 is 14 amino acids long. V was shortened by 0 bases and J by 3 bases, with 9 bases between the two germline ends. Amplification of TCR beta CDR3 regions used RNA as the template. Researchers ran a first-round RT-PCR on the TCR CDR3 using the HTBI primer set. TCRdb analysed the multiplex PCR reads with MiXCR anew, one entry per CDR3 protein. In the table there are more than 250,000 distinct CDR3 sequences, about 16% of which are singletons. The sample taken for sequencing was blood. The V gene is TRBV6-1, the J gene TRBJ2-7; no clear D gene. This TCR was recovered from a woman between 50 and 59 years old with Graves' hyperthyroidism that later progressed to Graves' ophthalmopathy. CDR3 sequence (DNA): TGTGCCAGCAGTGAAGCGCATCCCAACTACGAGCAGTACTTC. Translation gives CASSEAHPNYEQYF.